This T cell receptor (beta chain) was recorded in a study of shared clonotypes between healthy human individuals. Naive CD45RA+ and memory CD45RA-negative subsets were split from CD4+ cells. General study points: All-four-donor shared clonotypes had higher generation probabilities than non-shared clonotypes did.

The CDR3 contains 12 residues. The V gene lost 5 bases and the J gene lost 5 bases, with 9 bases spanning the gap. Germline V gene lookup returns CDR1 KGHSH and CDR2 LQKENI. Only in-frame clones appear in the TCRdb table, and some are missing; sequencing was by immunoSEQ multiplex PCR. The sample has some 2,500,000 clones, roughly 93% seen once. Comment on this clone: As yet, its antigen is unknown.

Sequencing was performed on naive CD4+ T cells from PBMCs. Subset indicated: CD45RA+ positively selected. The V gene is TRBV18, the J gene TRBJ2-5, with D uncertain. The origin of this receptor is a man aged 18 to 29 in good health. Some clones in this sample may be carry-over from other donors' samples. The CDR3 loop reads CASSAFGETQYF. For the CDR3, the DNA is TGTGCCAGCTCAGCCTTCGGGGAGACCCAGTACTTC.